These 27 T cell receptor beta chains came from one sample sequenced in a study of OX40 agonist ivuxolimab in advanced cancers. The table came from immunoSEQ multiplex PCR; TCRdb's copy has only in-frame clones and leaves some out. The sample has 72,000 or so clones, nearly 90% seen once. The material was CD4+ or CD8+ T cells sorted from blood, obtained in a trial of the OX40 agonist ivuxolimab. These receptors were obtained from an adult with an advanced solid tumor such as melanoma, head and neck, liver or kidney cancer.

J is TRBJ2-3 and V is TRBV6-6; D gene ambiguous. The V gene's germline CDR1 is MNHNY and CDR2 SVGAGI (reference sequence). Deletions cut 0 bases from V and 6 bases from J, with 4 bases between. This CDR3 is built from 12 residues. CDR3 protein: CASSYSGDTQYF. In nucleotides, the CDR3 is TGTGCCAGCAGTTACTCTGGGGATACGCAGTATTTT.

This sequence joins TRBV6-5 and TRBJ2-1, with 9 bases matching TRBD1. This CDR3 contains 16 residues. The V segment lost 2 bases and the J segment 2 bases; nucleotides outside the gene matches: 4. Germline V gene data show CDR1 as MNHEY and CDR2 as SVGAGI. CDR3 DNA: TGTGCCAGCAGTTACCGGGACAGGGACCCCTACAATGAGCAGTTCTTC. It is translated as CASSYRDRDPYNEQFF.

The chain couples TRBV18 to TRBJ2-3, with a weak D call TRBD1 (6 bases). The length of the CDR3 is 16 residues. The germline V and J ends were trimmed by 5 bases and 1 base, with 16 bases remaining between them. Germline assignment: CDR1 KGHSH and CDR2 LQKENI. The chain's CDR3 is CASSSLQGSRTDTQYF. As DNA, the CDR3 is TGTGCCAGCTCATCATTACAGGGATCTCGCACAGATACGCAGTATTTT. Complete variable domain (other parts from reference TRBV18 and TRBJ2-3): NAGVMQNPRHLVRRRGQEARLRCSPMKGHSHVYWYRQLPEEGLKFMVYLQKENIIDESGMPKERFSAEFPKEGPSILRIQQVVRGDSAAYFCASSSLQGSRTDTQYFGPGTRLTVL.

The chain joins TRBV9 to TRBJ1-2; TRBD1 matches at 8 bases. The germline V gene encodes CDR1 SGDLS and CDR2 YYNGEE. This CDR3 is 15 amino acids long. J was trimmed by 4 bases and V by 3 bases; bases with no gene match: 8. The CDR3 nucleotides read TGTGCCAGCAGCGCCGACAGGGGCCTGGGCTATGGCTACACCTTC. Translation gives CASSADRGLGYGYTF.

This clone was detected once. This chain connects TRBV10-1 to TRBJ2-1; 9 bases fit TRBD2. The CDR3 covers 15 residues. Per the germline V gene, CDR1 is WNHNN and CDR2 is SYGVQD (reference sequence). The V gene end was trimmed by 0 bases and the J gene end by 8 bases; junction bases not matched to a gene: 5. CDR3 DNA sequence: TGCGCCAGCAGTGAGTCAGTGGCGGGGGGGTATGAGCAGTTCTTC. It yields the protein CASSESVAGGYEQFF.

The chain carries TRBV6-5 and TRBJ2-1; D is ambiguous. The CDR3 covers 14 residues. Germline V lookup: CDR1 MNHEY, CDR2 SVGAGI. The germline V and J ends were trimmed by 0 bases and 6 bases, with 9 bases remaining between them. CDR3 sequence reads: CASSYSEGRNEQFF. CDR3 bases: TGTGCCAGCAGTTACTCCGAAGGGCGCAATGAGCAGTTCTTC.

The V call is TRBV12-5, the J call TRBJ2-5; D gene ambiguous. V lost 3 bases and J lost 2, with 7 bases in between. Germline values: CDR1 LGHNT, CDR2 FRNRAP. This CDR3 is 13 amino acids long. Here the CDR3 reads CASGFGQQETQYF. In nucleotides, the CDR3 is TGTGCTAGTGGTTTCGGTCAGCAAGAGACCCAGTACTTC.

This chain uses TRBV6-6 with TRBJ2-7; TRBD1 matches 9 bases. The CDR3 runs to 15 residues. Germline loops: CDR1 MNHNY, CDR2 SVGAGI (reference sequence). V lost 2 bases, J lost 2 bases, and 4 bases stayed unmatched. DNA for the CDR3: TGTGCCAGCAGTTACCGGGACAGGGTTACCTACGAGCAGTACTTC. It encodes CASSYRDRVTYEQYF.

The chain is built from TRBV7-3 and TRBJ2-3; D is possibly TRBD2 (5 bases). The CDR3 totals 15 residues. Germline-derived CDR1 and CDR2 are SGHTA and FQGTGA. The ends were cut back, 5 bases at V and 2 bases at J, with 14 bases in the middle. The CDR3 spells CASSPSQRYTDTQYF. CDR3 bases: TGTGCCAGCAGCCCGTCCCAGCGGTACACAGATACGCAGTATTTT. The full variable domain, completed using reference TRBV7-3 and TRBJ2-3, is GAGVSQTPSNKVTEKGKYVELRCDPISGHTALYWYRQSLGQGPEFLIYFQGTGAADDSGLPNDRFFAVRPEGSVSTLKIQRTERGDSAVYLCASSPSQRYTDTQYFGPGTRLTVL.

This CDR3 reads CASSLGGSTDTQYF. For the CDR3, the DNA is TGCGCCAGCAGCTTGGGCGGAAGCACAGATACGCAGTATTTT. The V and J genes are TRBV5-1 and TRBJ2-3, with D unclear. The length of the CDR3 is 14 residues. Germline V gene lookup returns CDR1 SGHRS and CDR2 YFSETQ. The V end lost 0 bases, the J end lost 0 bases, and 5 bases lay between the germline ends.

This clone came up a few times. The chain is built from TRBV7-9 and TRBJ1-2; 8 bases map to TRBD1. The CDR3 consists of 15 residues. V lost 5 bases, J lost 5 bases, and 10 bases stayed unmatched. Germline V CDR1 and CDR2: SEHNR, FQNEAQ (reference sequence). CDR3 DNA: TGTGCCAGCAGCAAAGGACAGGGTGGGAATTATGGCTACACCTTC. The encoded protein is CASSKGQGGNYGYTF.

The V and J genes are TRBV7-9 and TRBJ2-1, with D maybe TRBD2 (5 bases). This CDR3 comprises 14 residues. With 5 bases removed from V and 8 bases from J, the gap between germline ends came to 16 bases. Germline CDR1 reads SEHNR; CDR2 reads FQNEAQ (reference sequence). The CDR3 loop reads CASSPQLASYEQFF. CDR3 sequence (DNA): TGTGCCAGCAGCCCACAACTCGCTAGCTATGAGCAGTTCTTC.

This clone was observed a few times. The chain links TRBV11-3 to TRBJ1-1; perhaps TRBD1 as D (5 bases). The V gene lost 1 base and the J gene lost 2 bases, with 8 bases spanning the gap. The CDR3 is 14 amino acids. Germline CDR1 SGHNT, CDR2 YENEEA. The CDR3 loop is CASSLGGDNTEAFF. In nucleotides, the CDR3 is TGTGCCAGCAGCTTAGGAGGGGATAACACTGAAGCTTTCTTT.

The chain carries TRBV19 and TRBJ2-3; tentative D call: TRBD2 (5 bases). Germline V CDR1 and CDR2: LNHDA, SQIVND (reference sequence). V shed 5 bases and J shed 0 bases, with 18 bases lying between them. This CDR3 is built from 17 residues. CDR3 nucleotide sequence: TGTGCCAGTAGTCCTCGGGGATCTCGAGGGAGCACAGATACGCAGTATTTT. Translation: CASSPRGSRGSTDTQYF.

V and J are TRBV6-6 and TRBJ2-3; no reliable D call. The length of the CDR3 is 11 residues. V gave up 4 bases and J gave up 8 bases, with 7 bases separating them. Per germline, CDR1 MNHNY and CDR2 SVGAGI (reference sequence). The CDR3 is CASSSKSTQYF. As DNA, the CDR3 is TGTGCCAGCAGTTCTAAGTCTACGCAGTATTTT.

This chain links TRBV15 with TRBJ1-1; D unresolved. V lost 2 bases, J lost 4 bases, and 11 bases lay in between. The CDR3 consists of 14 residues. Germline-derived CDR1 and CDR2 are LNHNV and YYDKDF (reference sequence). This CDR3 is CATSRPQAGTEAFF. CDR3 in DNA: TGTGCCACCAGCAGACCTCAGGCGGGCACTGAAGCTTTCTTT.

V gene TRBV7-8 combines with J gene TRBJ2-2, with D possibly TRBD1 on 6 matching bases. This CDR3 contains 15 residues. Germline CDR1 SGHVS, CDR2 FQNEAQ. Deletions cut 5 bases from V and 1 base from J, with 11 bases between. The CDR3 protein is CASSPRGVNTGELFF. The CDR3 DNA is TGTGCCAGCAGCCCCAGGGGTGTGAACACCGGGGAGCTGTTTTTT.

This rearrangement joins TRBV4-2 to TRBJ1-1; no reliable D call. Germline CDR1 and CDR2: LGHNA and YNFKEQ. V gave up 6 bases and J gave up 1 base, with 9 bases separating them. The CDR3 contains 13 residues. The CDR3 sequence: CASRKPGNTEAFF. Here the CDR3 DNA reads TGTGCCAGCAGAAAGCCCGGGAACACTGAAGCTTTCTTT.

The chain uses TRBV19 and TRBJ1-6; weak D call: TRBD1 (5 bases). Germline assignment: CDR1 LNHDA and CDR2 SQIVND (reference sequence). This CDR3 region has 16 residues. The V end was cut by 2 bases, the J end by 10 bases, with 18 bases between. CDR3 amino acids: CASSILRGGRSSPLHF. CDR3 DNA sequence: TGTGCCAGTAGTATACTTCGGGGGGGTAGGAGCTCACCCCTCCACTTT.

The chain couples TRBV19 to TRBJ2-3, with D unresolved. V was trimmed by 3 bases and J by 0 bases, leaving 10 bases between them. The CDR3 extends over 15 amino acids. Germline CDR1 and CDR2: LNHDA and SQIVND (reference sequence). CDR3 residues: CASSILALSTDTQYF. In DNA, the CDR3 is TGTGCCAGTAGTATCCTTGCACTAAGCACAGATACGCAGTATTTT.

The V gene is TRBV7-9, the J gene TRBJ2-7, with D tentatively TRBD2 (6 bases). Trimming took off 1 base at V and 7 bases at J, with 14 bases between the two ends. The CDR3 length is 14 residues. Germline values: CDR1 SEHNR, CDR2 FQNEAQ (reference sequence). The CDR3 loop reads CASSLEARGLEQYF. As DNA, the CDR3 is TGTGCCAGCAGCTTAGAGGCGCGGGGTTTGGAGCAGTACTTC.

The J gene is TRBJ2-3, the V gene TRBV15; the D gene could be TRBD1 or TRBD2 (6 bases each). This CDR3 has 15 residues. V dropped 1 base and J dropped 2 bases, with 10 bases sitting between them. Germline CDR1 and CDR2: LNHNV and YYDKDF (reference sequence). CDR3 loop: CATSRGGDNTDTQYF. CDR3 nucleotides: TGTGCCACCAGCAGAGGGGGGGACAACACAGATACGCAGTATTTT.

With respect to this clone: The junction does not match germline at one end; this may be a read error. The rearrangement uses TRBV5-1 and TRBJ2-7; 7 nucleotides match TRBD2. The germline gives CDR1 SGHRS, CDR2 YFSETQ. The CDR3 length is 13 residues. The CDR3 spells CASSLSGEGEQYF. The CDR3 DNA reads TGTGCCAGCAGCTTGTCTGGGGAGGGTGAGCAGTACTTC.

The chain uses TRBV5-1 and TRBJ2-1; D is possibly TRBD1 or TRBD2 (5 bases each). The V and J ends lost 0 bases and 9 bases respectively, with 10 bases between them. Germline V gene sequence: CDR1 SGHRS, CDR2 YFSETQ. This CDR3 has 13 amino acids. CDR3 amino acids: CASSLGDRFEQFF. CDR3 in DNA: TGCGCCAGCAGCTTGGGGGACCGCTTTGAGCAGTTCTTC.

The chain couples TRBV28 to TRBJ2-7; no clear D gene. The CDR3 has 11 amino acids. V was clipped by 5 bases and J by 2 bases, with 4 bases between them. Looked up from germline, CDR1 is MDHEN and CDR2 is SYDVKM. CDR3 in DNA: TGTGCCAGCAGTGCCGCCTACGAGCAGTACTTC. Its translation is CASSAAYEQYF.

The V gene is TRBV21-1, the J gene TRBJ1-1; TRBD1, the table's D call, lacks a check against the DNA. TRBV21-1 counts as a pseudogene. The CDR3 has 19 residues. CDR3 in amino acids: CASSKFPRDRGFLDTEAFF. The DNA of the CDR3 is TGTGCCAGCAGCAAATTCCCTCGGGACAGGGGATTTCTGGACACTGAAGCTTTCTTT.

The chain is built from TRBV18 and TRBJ2-7, with TRBD1 as a possible D gene (6 bases). The length of the CDR3 is 14 residues. With 0 bases removed from V and 1 base from J, the gap between germline ends came to 7 bases. Germline V gives CDR1 KGHSH, CDR2 LQKENI. CDR3 nucleotide sequence: TGTGCCAGCTCACCACCAGGGGGTTCCTACGAGCAGTACTTC. This encodes CASSPPGGSYEQYF.